Shown below are 28 T cell receptor beta chains from a single sample sequenced in a study of CDR3 diversity in severe acne. TCRdb reanalysed the PCR reads using MiXCR and keeps one entry per CDR3 protein. The data hold 84,000 or so distinct CDR3 sequences, with about 50% observed a single time. The sequenced material came from blood. These receptors were collected from a male donor in good health, serving as a control.

On this clonotype: This could be a read error, since a much larger clone is one nucleotide away. The CDR3 DNA reads as TGCAGCGTTACCCCCGGAGGTAGCACTGAAGCTTTCTTT. Translated: CSVTPGGSTEAFF. V is TRBV29-1 and J is TRBJ1-1, with D unclear. The CDR3 runs 13 residues. Germline CDR1 and CDR2: SQVTM and ANQGSEA. Between the trimmed V and J ends, which lost 5 bases and 4 bases, there was a span of 14 bases.

Regarding this clonotype: A read error may be the cause here, since a much bigger clone is one base away. The rearrangement joins TRBV5-4 to TRBJ2-3; 7 nucleotides line up with TRBD2. Looked up from germline, CDR1 is SGHNT and CDR2 is YYREEE (reference sequence). V trimming: 2 bases; J trimming: 3 bases; junction bases outside the gene matches: 18. This CDR3 spans 19 amino acids. CDR3 nucleotides: TGTGCCAGCAGCTTTAAATTGGCGGGAGAGGGTGTAGGGACAGATACGCAGTATTTT. As protein: CASSFKLAGEGVGTDTQYF.

On this clonotype itself: With a much larger clone just one base away, this may be a read error. This chain joins TRBV9 and TRBJ1-1; D gene ambiguous. In germline, CDR1 is SGDLS, CDR2 YYNGEE. The CDR3 totals 13 residues. CDR3 DNA sequence: TGTGCCAGCAGCCAACTTGGGAACACTGAAGCTTCCTTT. Translating gives CASSQLGNTEASF.

V gene TRBV7-3 combines with J gene TRBJ2-3, with 8 positions matching TRBD2. This CDR3 has 15 amino acids. CDR1 and CDR2 (germline): SGHTA, FQGTGA. V dropped 4 bases and J dropped 2; count of bases not matched to a gene: 5. CDR3 in amino acids: CASSSYGGATDTQYF. As DNA, the CDR3 is TGTGCCAGCAGCTCCTACGGGGGGGCCACAGATACGCAGTATTTT.

V gene TRBV24-1 combines with J gene TRBJ1-1; D unclear. The CDR3 length is 14 residues. Germline V CDR1 and CDR2: KGHDR, SFDVKD. With 4 bases removed from V and 1 base from J, the gap between germline ends came to 9 bases. The CDR3 spells CATSDELTNTEAFF. DNA for the CDR3: TGTGCCACCAGTGACGAACTGACGAACACTGAAGCTTTCTTT.

This clonotype was observed many times. The chain joins TRBV7-3 to TRBJ1-4; D may be TRBD1 (6 bases). The germline CDR1 and CDR2 sequences are SGHTA and FQGTGA. V lost 5 bases and J 7 bases, leaving 17 bases between the germline ends. The CDR3 extends over 15 amino acids. This chain's CDR3 is CASSLSQGGSEKLFF. The CDR3 DNA reads TGTGCCAGCAGCCTTTCACAGGGAGGGAGTGAAAAACTGTTTTTT.

CDR3 residues: CASSSFGQASNEQFF. CDR3 nucleotides: TGTGCCAGCAGTTCTTTCGGACAGGCGAGCAATGAGCAGTTCTTC. The chain couples TRBV28 to TRBJ2-1; 7 nucleotides match TRBD1. This CDR3 is built from 15 residues. Trimming removed 4 bases from V and 6 bases from J; junction bases left unmatched: 9. Germline assignment: CDR1 MDHEN and CDR2 SYDVKM.

In DNA, the CDR3 is TGTGCCAGCAGCCTCGGGACAGGGCGCTCTGGAAACACCATATATTTT. It is translated as CASSLGTGRSGNTIYF. This chain uses TRBV7-3 with TRBJ1-3, with 9 bases aligning to TRBD1. The germline gives CDR1 SGHTA, CDR2 FQGTGA. V lost 5 bases, J lost 0 bases, and 5 bases stayed unmatched. CDR3 length: 16 amino acids.

Sample share makes this clonotype medium-sized. CDR3 loop: CSAAEGTIPTDTQYF. CDR3 DNA: TGCAGTGCGGCCGAGGGGACTATCCCCACAGATACGCAGTATTTT. The chain carries TRBV20-1 and TRBJ2-3, with TRBD2 identical over 7 bases. The CDR3 has 15 amino acids. Germline V gene sequence: CDR1 DFQATT, CDR2 SNEGSKA (reference sequence). The ends lost 6 bases at V and 2 bases at J; junction bases unmatched: 11.

This clonotype was seen a handful of times. This chain joins TRBV15 and TRBJ1-3; D ambiguous. This CDR3 is 15 amino acids long. CDR1 and CDR2 from the germline V gene are LNHNV and YYDKDF (reference sequence). Trimming removed 4 bases at V and 0 bases at J, with 10 bases between. CDR3 in DNA: TGTGCCACCAGCACCGGAGCTAACTCTGGAAACACCATATATTTT. It encodes CATSTGANSGNTIYF.

The rearrangement uses TRBV5-1 and TRBJ2-7, with D hard to call. The CDR3 is 15 amino acids. Trimming took off 0 bases at V and 0 bases at J, with 10 bases between the two ends. Germline CDR1 is SGHRS and CDR2 is YFSETQ. DNA of the CDR3: TGCGCCAGCAGCTTGGTGGCAGGCTTCTCCTACGAGCAGTACTTC. It translates to CASSLVAGFSYEQYF.

This clonotype appeared many times. The chain carries TRBV4-1 and TRBJ2-7; D is unresolved. Germline CDR1 MGHRA, CDR2 YSYEKL. The CDR3 length is 15 residues. Trimming pared 3 bases from V and 0 bases from J, leaving 12 bases between. The chain's CDR3 is CASSHPDANSYEQYF. In DNA form, the CDR3 reads TGCGCCAGCAGCCACCCTGACGCTAACTCCTACGAGCAGTACTTC.

Only a few counts were recorded for this clonotype. The V call is TRBV7-8, the J call TRBJ2-6, with 7 bases fitting TRBD1. Germline V gene lookup returns CDR1 SGHVS and CDR2 FQNEAQ. The CDR3 extends over 16 amino acids. V lost 5 bases and J lost 2; bases outside the gene matches: 6. The CDR3 DNA reads as TGTGCCAGCAGCACCGGACAGGCGACTGGGGCCAACGTCCTGACTTTC. Protein product: CASSTGQATGANVLTF.

As to this clonotype: The junction shows a germline mismatch at one end, possibly a read error. This rearrangement joins TRBV7-2 to TRBJ2-2, with D perhaps being TRBD1 or TRBD2 (5 bases each). This CDR3 spans 14 amino acids. The germline CDR1 and CDR2 sequences are SGHTA and FQGNSA. CDR3 amino acids: CASTRQSNTGELLF. The CDR3 bases are TGTGCCAGCACACGACAGTCGAACACCGGGGAGCTGCTTTTT.

Points on this clonotype: An end of the junction does not agree with germline; a read error may underlie this. The V and J genes are TRBV25-1 and TRBJ1-5; D gene uncertain. CDR1 and CDR2 from the germline V gene are MGHDK and SYGVNS. The CDR3 length is 14 residues. The CDR3 sequence is CATSDPRRNQPQHF. In nucleotides, the CDR3 is TGTGCCACCAGTGACCCACGCCGGAATCAGCCCCAGCATTTT.

This clonotype appeared a few times. This chain links TRBV20-1 with TRBJ1-2, with 8 positions matching TRBD1. The germline CDR1 and CDR2 sequences are DFQATT and SNEGSKA (reference sequence). Losses at the gene ends were 5 bases for V and 0 bases for J; bases not matched to a gene: 5. The CDR3 length is 14 residues. In nucleotides, the CDR3 is TGCAGTGCTCCCGGACAGGGATCTAACTATGGCTACACCTTC. Translation: CSAPGQGSNYGYTF.

The chain combines TRBV20-1 with TRBJ2-7; 8 nucleotides line up with TRBD2. Germline lookup yields CDR1 DFQATT and CDR2 SNEGSKA (reference sequence). Trimming removed 5 bases from V and 1 base from J; junction bases left unmatched: 10. The CDR3 runs 15 residues. This CDR3 reads CSAEGGAGDSYEQYF. CDR3 in DNA: TGCAGTGCTGAGGGGGGAGCGGGAGATTCCTACGAGCAGTACTTC.

The chain couples TRBV7-6 to TRBJ2-5, with 11 bases fitting TRBD2. The CDR3 loop spans 13 amino acids. Per germline, CDR1 SGHVS and CDR2 FNYEAQ. CDR3 amino acids: CASGRAIQETQYF. The CDR3 bases are TGTGCTAGCGGGAGGGCAATCCAAGAGACCCAGTACTTC. The variable domain in full, with the rest retrieved from reference TRBV7-6 and TRBJ2-5, is GAGVSQSPRYKVTKRGQDVALRCDPISGHVSLYWYRQALGQGPEFLTYFNYEAQQDKSGLPNDRFSAERPEGSISTLTIQRTEQRDSAMYRCASGRAIQETQYFGPGTRLLVL.

Of note for this clonotype: Because the CDR3 is missing its conserved closing phenylalanine or tryptophan, this is likely a read error. The chain employs TRBV20-1 and TRBJ2-7, with TRBD2 matching over 11 bases. The CDR3 length is 16 residues. Germline V gives CDR1 DFQATT, CDR2 SNEGSKA (reference sequence). V dropped 5 bases and J dropped 2; count of bases not matched to a gene: 11. This chain's CDR3 is CSAGPNSGRATYEQYL. CDR3 in DNA: TGCAGTGCTGGACCCAATAGCGGGAGGGCCACCTACGAGCAGTACCTC.

A note on this clonotype: At one end, the junction sequence differs from germline, possibly due to a read error. The chain carries TRBV10-3 and TRBJ2-5, with 9 nucleotides matching TRBD1. This CDR3 comprises 16 residues. In germline, CDR1 is ENHRY, CDR2 SYGVKD. The CDR3 here is CASSVRDRADGETQYF. The CDR3 DNA sequence: TGTGCCAGCAGTGTCCGGGACAGGGCCGATGGAGAGACCCAGTACTTC.

This clonotype was seen many times. The chain uses TRBV27 and TRBJ2-1; the D is unclear. The CDR3 is made up of 14 amino acids. Germline V CDR1 and CDR2: MNHEY, SMNVEV (reference sequence). V was clipped by 3 bases and J by 6 bases, with 12 bases between them. The chain's CDR3 is CASSFQIGSNEQFF. CDR3 in DNA: TGTGCCAGCAGTTTCCAGATTGGTAGCAATGAGCAGTTCTTC.

This clonotype was recorded many times. The V and J genes are TRBV7-9 and TRBJ1-6, with unresolved D. Trimming removed 0 bases at V and 7 bases at J, with 7 bases between. The CDR3 has 14 residues. Germline V gives CDR1 SEHNR, CDR2 FQNEAQ (reference sequence). The CDR3 loop is CASSLAGANSPLHF. The DNA of the CDR3 is TGTGCCAGCAGCTTAGCGGGTGCAAATTCACCCCTCCACTTT.

The chain has TRBV10-3 and TRBJ1-4, with TRBD1 as a possible D gene (5 bases). Germline CDR1 and CDR2: ENHRY and SYGVKD. The CDR3 contains 11 residues. With 8 bases removed from V and 8 bases from J, the gap between germline ends came to 9 bases. The CDR3 here is CAIGGGEKLFF. DNA for the CDR3: TGTGCCATCGGGGGAGGAGAAAAACTGTTTTTT.

This clonotype was seen ten or more times. The V call is TRBV5-1, the J call TRBJ1-5, with D unclear. CDR3 size: 14 residues. CDR1 SGHRS and CDR2 YFSETQ come from the germline V gene. Trimming removed 1 base from V and 4 bases from J, with 9 bases in between. The CDR3: CASSLSGPNQPQHF. The CDR3, as DNA: TGCGCCAGCAGCTTGAGTGGCCCTAATCAGCCCCAGCATTTT.

The chain has TRBV11-2 and TRBJ1-4; no definite D call. From germline, CDR1 is SGHAT and CDR2 FQNNGV. Trimming left V 5 bases short and J 0 bases short, with 25 bases between. There are 20 residues in the CDR3. CDR3 sequence: CASSHRPARRTATTNEKLFF. CDR3 in DNA: TGTGCCAGCAGCCACCGCCCGGCTAGGAGAACGGCGACAACTAATGAAAAACTGTTTTTT.

Remarks on this clonotype: This sequence may be a read error, since a much larger clone differs from it by one base. This sequence joins TRBV27 and TRBJ2-7; possible D gene TRBD2, 5 bases. CDR1 is MNHEY and CDR2 is SMNVEV in the germline V gene (reference sequence). This CDR3 contains 14 residues. The CDR3 region is CASSLSTTLDEQCF. The CDR3 DNA follows: TGTGCCAGCAGTTTATCCACTACACTAGACGAGCAGTGCTTC.

This clonotype qualifies as medium-sized (0.01 to 0.1%). The chain joins TRBV10-3 to TRBJ1-5; D ambiguous. Germline CDR1 is ENHRY and CDR2 is SYGVKD. The V gene lost 2 bases and the J gene lost 11 bases, with 13 bases spanning the gap. CDR3 length: 13 residues. The CDR3: CAISEDISGAQHF. The CDR3 DNA is TGTGCCATCAGTGAGGATATATCTGGGGCCCAGCATTTT.

This clonotype was seen more than once but under ten times. The junction differs from germline at one of its ends, possibly a read error. The chain links TRBV24-1 to TRBJ1-5; no reliable D call. In germline, CDR1 is KGHDR, CDR2 SFDVKD. This CDR3 comprises 14 residues. DNA of the CDR3: TGTGCCAGCAGTTTTTTGGGCAGCAATCAGCCCCAGCATTTT. This gives the protein CASSFLGSNQPQHF.